These 18 T cell receptor beta chains were sequenced from one sample in a study of low-dose radiotherapy and immunotherapy resistance in tumors. Both TCRalpha and TCRbeta chains were reverse transcribed with V-gene-specific primers. TCRs were put through approximately 20 PCR cycles of amplification with Phusion. A constant-region primer and the V-primer adapter served as the primer pair. TCRdb processed the reads anew with MiXCR; each CDR3 protein has one entry. Of 17,000 or so distinct CDR3 sequences detected, 70% to 80% appear once; the ten largest clones hold approximately 6%. The receptors were sampled from a human donor with advanced metastatic prostate, ovarian, gallbladder or colorectal cancer (not recorded which). This table probably holds off-target reads from a library built for another chain.

V usage is TRBV6-2 or TRBV6-3 and J usage is TRBJ1-2; 7 positions agree with TRBD1. CDR1 is MNHEY, CDR2 SVGEGT, per germline. The CDR3 extends over 14 amino acids. The V and J ends lost 5 bases and 2 bases, in that order; junction bases with no gene match: 5. CDR3 sequence: CASSQMDRNYGYTF. The CDR3 DNA reads TGTGCCAGCAGTCAGATGGACAGGAACTATGGCTACACCTTC.

This rearrangement joins TRBV6-6 to TRBJ1-5, with D tentatively TRBD1 (5 bases). CDR1 MNHNY and CDR2 SVGAGI come from the germline V gene (reference sequence). This CDR3 comprises 13 residues. Between the trimmed V and J ends, which lost 5 bases and 4 bases, there was a span of 9 bases. CDR3 residues: CASSPRGNQPQHF. The CDR3 DNA is TGTGCCAGCAGTCCGAGGGGTAATCAGCCCCAGCATTTT.

This clonotype was seen only a few times. This rearrangement joins TRBV4-3 to TRBJ1-1; D not resolved. The CDR3 length is 17 residues. The germline V gene encodes CDR1 LGHNA and CDR2 YSLEER. The germline V and J ends were trimmed by 0 bases and 0 bases, with 14 bases remaining between them. CDR3 coding DNA: TGCGCCAGCAGCCAAGATAGCGCAGGAACTTTGAACACTGAAGCTTTCTTT. Translating it yields CASSQDSAGTLNTEAFF.

The rearrangement uses TRBV6-6 and TRBJ1-6, with D hard to call. V was trimmed by 5 bases and J by 6 bases, leaving 5 bases between them. This CDR3 region has 12 residues. Germline assignment: CDR1 MNHNY and CDR2 SVGAGI (reference sequence). CDR3 sequence (DNA): TGTGCCAGCAGTACCGCTAATTCACCCCTCCACTTT. Protein: CASSTANSPLHF.

The chain employs TRBV12-3 or TRBV12-4 and TRBJ1-1; possibly TRBD1 for D (6 bases). This CDR3 region has 13 residues. The V gene lost 6 bases and the J gene lost 7 bases, with 15 bases spanning the gap. The chain's CDR3 is CASRITGTGEAFF. In nucleotides, the CDR3 is TGTGCCAGCAGGATAACAGGGACGGGTGAAGCTTTCTTT.

This clonotype turned up a few times. V and J are TRBV6-2 or TRBV6-3 and TRBJ2-5, with 10 bases that match TRBD2. The junction had 32 bases not matched to a gene; V was cut back by 0 bases and J by 7 bases. This CDR3 region has 24 residues. CDR1 is MNHEY, CDR2 SVGEGT, per germline. The CDR3: CASSYSRGPSGRARLTLETGTQYF. CDR3 nucleotide sequence: TGTGCCAGCAGTTACTCGCGGGGGCCCAGCGGGAGGGCCCGGTTAACCCTCGAAACCGGGACCCAGTACTTC.

V gene TRBV19 combines with J gene TRBJ2-5, with TRBD2 matching 11 bases. The CDR3 loop spans 18 amino acids. Looked up from germline, CDR1 is LNHDA and CDR2 is SQIVND (reference sequence). V was clipped by 4 bases and J by 1 base; unmatched bases: 11. The CDR3 DNA reads as TGTGCCAGTAGTAGCCCGCTTCTAGCGGGAGGTCCCCAAGAGACCCAGTACTTC. Amino acid sequence: CASSSPLLAGGPQETQYF.

CDR3 sequence reads: CASSQVLAEIPYEQYF. CDR3 DNA sequence: TGCGCCAGCAGCCAAGTACTAGCGGAAATTCCCTACGAGCAGTACTTC. This rearrangement joins TRBV4-3 to TRBJ2-7; 8 nucleotides agree with TRBD2. The V segment lost 1 base and the J segment 2 bases; nucleotides outside the gene matches: 7. Per the germline V gene, CDR1 is LGHNA and CDR2 is YSLEER. CDR3 length equals 16 residues.

This clonotype was seen a handful of times. V gene TRBV6-5 combines with J gene TRBJ2-3; D not certain. From germline, CDR1 is MNHEY and CDR2 SVGAGI. With 2 bases removed from V and 8 bases from J, the gap between germline ends came to 5 bases. CDR3 length: 11 residues. CDR3 nucleotides: TGTGCCAGCAGTTACAAGGGTACGCAGTATTTT. Its protein is CASSYKGTQYF.

V and J are TRBV7-2 and TRBJ1-6; 8 bases map to TRBD1. The V gene end was trimmed by 5 bases and the J gene end by 4 bases; junction bases not matched to a gene: 4. Germline V gene lookup returns CDR1 SGHTA and CDR2 FQGNSA. The CDR3 covers 15 residues. CDR3 residues: CASSDGTGYNSPLHF. The CDR3 DNA reads TGTGCCAGCAGCGACGGGACAGGTTATAATTCACCCCTCCACTTT.

The rearrangement uses TRBV18 and TRBJ2-1; 7 nucleotides line up with TRBD1. The CDR3 sequence is 15 residues long. Germline CDR1 reads KGHSH; CDR2 reads LQKENI. Trimming removed 3 bases from V and 6 bases from J; junction bases left unmatched: 8. CDR3: CASSPPGQPVNEQFF. For the CDR3, the DNA is TGTGCCAGCTCACCCCCGGGACAGCCTGTCAATGAGCAGTTCTTC.

Regarding this clonotype: Compared with germline, one end of the junction differs, possibly owing to a read error. The V gene is TRBV14, the J gene TRBJ2-2, with 8 bases fitting TRBD1. The germline gives CDR1 SGHDN, CDR2 FVKESK. This CDR3 region has 17 residues. CDR3 bases: TGTGCCAGCAGCAAAGACTTGTGGACAGGGTCGGTCGGGGAGCTGTTTTTT. Translated, it gives CASSKDLWTGSVGELFF.

This chain connects TRBV6-6 to TRBJ2-7, with 9 positions matching TRBD2. V lost 4 bases and J lost 3; bases outside the gene matches: 7. CDR3 length: 15 amino acids. Germline V lookup: CDR1 MNHNY, CDR2 SVGAGI (reference sequence). The CDR3 region is CASSWAGGANYEQYF. Written as DNA, the CDR3 is TGTGCCAGCAGTTGGGCGGGAGGGGCTAACTACGAGCAGTACTTC.

The chain couples TRBV12-3 or TRBV12-4 to TRBJ2-7, with TRBD2 identical over 11 bases. The CDR3 consists of 15 residues. J was trimmed by 0 bases and V by 6 bases; bases with no gene match: 4. Written as DNA, the CDR3 is TGTGCCAGCAGCGGAACTAGCGGGAGCTCCTACGAGCAGTACTTC. Encoded protein: CASSGTSGSSYEQYF.

The rearrangement links TRBV10-3 to TRBJ1-2; TRBD1 aligns across 7 bases. This CDR3 is built from 14 residues. Trimming at V came to 4 bases and at J to 2 bases, leaving 4 bases not matched to a gene. In germline, CDR1 is ENHRY, CDR2 SYGVKD. The CDR3 DNA sequence: TGTGCCATCAGTGCGGAGGGGGCGAACTATGGCTACACCTTC. It is translated as CAISAEGANYGYTF.

This clonotype was seen only a few times. The chain combines TRBV7-8 with TRBJ2-1; D remains ambiguous. The CDR3 extends over 15 amino acids. V lost 6 bases, J lost 5 bases, and 17 bases lay in between. CDR1 SGHVS and CDR2 FQNEAQ come from the germline V gene. The CDR3 reads CASSPTVGRNNEQFF. The CDR3 DNA reads as TGTGCCAGCAGTCCTACGGTAGGCAGAAACAATGAGCAGTTCTTC.

V gene TRBV11-2 combines with J gene TRBJ1-1; D may be TRBD1 (5 bases). Germline V CDR1 and CDR2: SGHAT, FQNNGV. The CDR3 sequence is 17 residues long. V was pared by 1 base and J by 1 base, with 16 bases between. Here the CDR3 reads CASSLGRGGRENTEAFF. The CDR3 coding sequence is TGTGCCAGCAGCTTAGGACGCGGGGGGAGAGAGAACACTGAAGCTTTCTTT.

A few counts support this clonotype. The rearrangement links TRBV28 to TRBJ2-2; D remains ambiguous. In germline, CDR1 is MDHEN, CDR2 SYDVKM. With 9 bases removed from V and 5 bases from J, the gap between germline ends came to 10 bases. The CDR3 sequence is 12 residues long. The CDR3 loop reads CARLNQTGELFF. The DNA of the CDR3 is TGTGCCAGGCTTAATCAAACCGGGGAGCTGTTTTTT.